A few counts support the clone carrying this T cell receptor beta chain. The entry originates in a study of patients and donors after allogeneic stem cell transplantation. MiXCR was run by TCRdb on the RT-PCR reads, yielding one entry per CDR3 protein. This table holds about 960,000 distinct CDR3 sequences, roughly 18% found once. The V and J ends lost 5 bases and 1 base respectively, with 17 bases between them. The CDR3 runs to 15 residues. From germline, CDR1 is DFQATT and CDR2 SNEGSKA (reference sequence). Sequencing was done on a sample of blood, either unsorted or a sorted T cell fraction (not recorded which). The V gene is TRBV20-1, the J gene TRBJ1-1; weak D call: TRBD1 (5 bases). The receptor was isolated from a human donor who was either an allogeneic HSCT recipient or a stem cell or donor lymphocyte infusion donor (not recorded which). It is not recorded whose cells these are; they may come from a transplant donor. CDR3 sequence (DNA): TGCAGTGCTCCAAACCTAAATGGGGGGAACACTGAAGCTTTCTTT. This translates into CSAPNLNGGNTEAFF.